The sample holds a few counts of the clone carrying this TCR beta chain. The source of the sample is a study of shared clonotypes between healthy human individuals. The sorted-subset replicate PCRs were given 200 ng DNA, which is 27,000 or so T cell genomes. As handled by the study authors: For the immunoSEQ data, sequences were junction-only without quality scores, so filtering differed. Profiling relied on immunoSEQ multiplex PCR, and the TCRdb table lists in-frame clones only, not all of them. The V and J calls and the clone size are those of that table, but D and trimming were determined from the DNA. The data contain 2 million to 2.5 million clones, approximately 93% of them singletons. This TCR derives from a man between 18 and 35 years old in good health. Some clones in this sample may be carry-over from other donors' samples. Sequences were obtained from naive CD4+ T cells from PBMCs. Subset specified: CD45RA+ positively selected.

CDR3 region: CASSLASQSNTEAFF. CDR3 in DNA: TGTGCCAGCAGCTTAGCTAGTCAATCGAACACTGAAGCTTTCTTT. The V call is TRBV7-8, the J call TRBJ1-1; D call uncertain. The CDR3 loop spans 15 amino acids. Germline CDR1 SGHVS, CDR2 FQNEAQ. Trimming shortened V by 0 bases and J by 1 base, and 9 bases separated the two germline ends.